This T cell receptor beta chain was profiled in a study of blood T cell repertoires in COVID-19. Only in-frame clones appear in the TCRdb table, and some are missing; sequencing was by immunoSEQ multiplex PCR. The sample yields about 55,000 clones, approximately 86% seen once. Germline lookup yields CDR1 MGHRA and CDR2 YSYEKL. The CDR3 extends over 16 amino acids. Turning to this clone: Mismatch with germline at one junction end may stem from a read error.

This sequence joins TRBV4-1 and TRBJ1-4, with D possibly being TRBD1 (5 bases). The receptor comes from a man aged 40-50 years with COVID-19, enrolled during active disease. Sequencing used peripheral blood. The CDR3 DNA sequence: TGCGCCAGCACCCAAAGGGTCCAGGGCCGTAATGAAAAACTGTTTTTT. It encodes CASTQRVQGRNEKLFF.